Sequencing of this TCR beta chain was carried out in a study of vaccination and CD4 T cells after COVID-19. Sample treatment: approximately 11-day PBMC culture with coronavirus spike peptide pools or control peptides (ViraFEST assay). Note on this clonotype: Its antigen is not known.

The germline V gene encodes CDR1 SQVTM and CDR2 ANQGSEA. Trimming at V came to 6 bases and at J to 5 bases, leaving 7 bases not matched to a gene. This CDR3 contains 13 residues. CD4+ T cells that had been cultured provided DNA sequenced with the Oncomine TCR Beta short-read assay. TCRdb used MiXCR to reprocess the PCR reads, holding one entry per CDR3 protein. This sample has thousands of distinct CDR3 sequences, with approximately 52% found just once. This chain joins TRBV29-1 and TRBJ1-5; 7 nucleotides match TRBD1. This receptor was taken from a human donor who had recovered from COVID-19. Sequenced sample: CD4+ T cells from blood, cultured in vitro. CDR3: CSVLQGRDQPQHF. The DNA of the CDR3 is TGCAGCGTACTACAGGGGCGGGATCAGCCCCAGCATTTT.